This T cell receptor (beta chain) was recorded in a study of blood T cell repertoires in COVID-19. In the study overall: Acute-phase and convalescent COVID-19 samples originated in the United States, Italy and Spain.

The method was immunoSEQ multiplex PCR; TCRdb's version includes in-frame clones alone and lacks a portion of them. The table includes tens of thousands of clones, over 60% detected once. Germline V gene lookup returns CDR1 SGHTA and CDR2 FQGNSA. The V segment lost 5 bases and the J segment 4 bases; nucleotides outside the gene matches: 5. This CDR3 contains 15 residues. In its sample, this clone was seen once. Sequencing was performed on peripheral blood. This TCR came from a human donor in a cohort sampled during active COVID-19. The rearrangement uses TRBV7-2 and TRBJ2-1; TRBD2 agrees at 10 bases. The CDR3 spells CASSVGLAEYNEQFF. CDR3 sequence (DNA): TGTGCCAGCAGCGTCGGACTAGCGGAGTACAATGAGCAGTTCTTC.